This is a list of T cell receptor beta chains from one sample in a study of long-term antiretroviral therapy in people with HIV. The method was immunoSEQ multiplex PCR; TCRdb's version includes in-frame clones alone and lacks a portion of them. The repertoire consists of about 7,000 clones, with around four fifths occurring once and the leading ten covering about 22%. The specimen was unsorted PBMCs, collected 1.1 years after starting antiretroviral therapy. The source of these receptors is a man in his forties with HIV. Both conserved end residues are part of each CDR3. The D gene is left open where the match is weak. Only some rows state a clone size, as once, few, many or a class for expanded clones.

v_gene	abundance	d_gene	j_gene	CDR3nt	CDR3aa
TRBV4-1	NA	NA	TRBJ1-6	TGCGCCAGCAGCCAAGGGCAGGGCTATAATTCACCCCTCCACTTT	CASSQGQGYNSPLHF
TRBV19	NA	NA	TRBJ1-1	TGTGCCAGTAAAAAGGGAACGAACACTGAAGCTTTCTTT	CASKKGTNTEAFF
TRBV5-5	NA	NA	TRBJ1-5	TGTGCCAGCAGCTTTCAGGGTGACCAGCCCCAGCATTTT	CASSFQGDQPQHF
TRBV29-1	NA	TRBD2	TRBJ2-3	TGCAGCGTTGCGGGACTAGCGGGGGTTCCAGATACGCAGTATTTT	CSVAGLAGVPDTQYF
TRBV10-3	NA	TRBD2	TRBJ2-7	TGTGCCATCAGTGAACTAGCGGGGGGGGGCGAGCAGTACTTC	CAISELAGGGEQYF
TRBV4-1	NA	TRBD2	TRBJ2-7	TGCGCCAGCAGCCAAGTCTCCGGGACTAGTCGAGAGCAGTACTTC	CASSQVSGTSREQYF
TRBV30	NA	TRBD1	TRBJ2-5	TGTGCCTGGAGTGATTGGACAGGGCAAGAGACCCAGTACTTC	CAWSDWTGQETQYF
TRBV18	NA	TRBD1	TRBJ2-1	TGTGCCAGCCGGGGACAGGGAATCAATGAGCAGTTCTTC	CASRGQGINEQFF
TRBV9	NA	NA	TRBJ1-2	TGTGCCAGCAGCGTAGATTCTGAGGAGGGAAGCCACGGCTACACCTTC	CASSVDSEEGSHGYTF
TRBV10-3	NA	NA	TRBJ1-1	TGTGCCATCAGGGGGTCTAATGGTGGGGGCACTGAAGCTTTCTTT	CAIRGSNGGGTEAFF
TRBV18	NA	NA	TRBJ1-4	TGTGCCAGCTCCCTCGGGAGGGATGGTGAAAAACTGTTTTTT	CASSLGRDGEKLFF
TRBV27	medium-sized	TRBD2	TRBJ2-3	TGTGCCAGCAGTTCCCTAGCGGGGGGGCCGCCAGATACGCAGTATTTT	CASSSLAGGPPDTQYF
TRBV5-1	NA	NA	TRBJ1-1	TGCGCCAGCAGCTTGATGGGGACATTTAACACTGAAGCTTTCTTT	CASSLMGTFNTEAFF
TRBV27	once	NA	TRBJ2-1	TGTGCCAGCAGTTTAGATCTGTTCGAGCAGTTCTTC	CASSLDLFEQFF
TRBV19	NA	TRBD1	TRBJ1-1	TGTGCCAGTAGTGTAATAACCGGGACAGGGCGAACTGAAGCTTTCTTT	CASSVITGTGRTEAFF
TRBV4-1	few	TRBD2	TRBJ2-5	TGCGCCAGCAGCGGAGCGGGGGAGACCCAGTACTTC	CASSGAGETQYF
TRBV5-8	NA	NA	TRBJ1-4	TGTGCCAGCAGCTTGGACGGTCCCGAAGAAAAACTGTTTTTT	CASSLDGPEEKLFF
TRBV6-1	NA	TRBD2	TRBJ2-3	TGTGCCAGCAGTGACCTAGCGGGGGCGACAGATACGCAGTATTTT	CASSDLAGATDTQYF
TRBV7-9	NA	NA	TRBJ1-2	TGTGCCAGCAGCTTCCTACCGGGACTATATGGCTACACCTTC	CASSFLPGLYGYTF
TRBV30	NA	TRBD1	TRBJ1-4	TGTGCCTGGAGGGTACAGGGGGCAGGGGAAAAACTGTTTTTT	CAWRVQGAGEKLFF
TRBV6-1	NA	NA	TRBJ2-7	TGTGCCAGCAGTGAAGGCGGGGGCTTGCCCTACGAGCAGTACTTC	CASSEGGGLPYEQYF
TRBV19	few	NA	TRBJ1-1	TGTGCCAGTAGTATAGGGACACCGAACACTGAAGCTTTCTTT	CASSIGTPNTEAFF
TRBV6-5	NA	NA	TRBJ1-5	TGTGCCAGCAGTTTTACCAGGGGTGAGCCCCAGCATTTT	CASSFTRGEPQHF
TRBV5-1	NA	TRBD1	TRBJ1-2	TGCGCCAGCAGCTTGACGCGACAGGGGGAGCATGGCTACACCTTC	CASSLTRQGEHGYTF
TRBV11-3	few	NA	TRBJ2-7	TGTGCCAGCAGCTCTTCCGGAGGACTAACCTACGAGCAGTACTTC	CASSSSGGLTYEQYF
TRBV4-2	NA	TRBD2	TRBJ2-3	TGTGCCAGCAGCCAAGACGGGGGGGGCGAGAATACGCAGTATTTT	CASSQDGGGENTQYF
TRBV27	NA	NA	TRBJ2-7	TGTGCCAGCATGGGGATGAGCAATTCAGGCGAGCAGTACTTC	CASMGMSNSGEQYF
TRBV9	NA	TRBD1	TRBJ1-1	TGTGCCAGCAGCTATCAACAGGGGGCGGAGGCTTTCTTT	CASSYQQGAEAFF
TRBV10-1	NA	NA	TRBJ1-2	TGCGCCAGCAGTGCCCGCCGGACTAACTATGGCTACACCTTC	CASSARRTNYGYTF
TRBV5-1	few	NA	TRBJ1-1	TGCGCCAGCAGCTCCCAGCCGAACACTGAAGCTTTCTTT	CASSSQPNTEAFF
TRBV2	once	TRBD1	TRBJ1-1	TGTGCCAGCAACAGGGGGAACACTGAAGCTTTCTTT	CASNRGNTEAFF
TRBV5-4	NA	NA	TRBJ1-2	TGTGCCAGCAAGTGGACGGACAACTATGGCTACACCTTC	CASKWTDNYGYTF
TRBV19	NA	NA	TRBJ2-3	TGTGCCAGTAGTATACCCCCCGTGGGGGTACTTAGCACAGATACGCAGTATTTT	CASSIPPVGVLSTDTQYF
TRBV19	NA	NA	TRBJ2-3	TGTGCCAGTAGTATAGAGGCAGGGGATACGCAGTATTTT	CASSIEAGDTQYF
TRBV11-3	once	TRBD1	TRBJ1-4	TGTGCCAGCAGCACCAGACAGGGGACAACTAATGAAAAACTGTTTTTT	CASSTRQGTTNEKLFF
TRBV6-5	NA	TRBD1	TRBJ1-1	TGTGCCAGCAGTTACTATATTACAGGGGGAGCTGAAGCTTTCTTT	CASSYYITGGAEAFF
TRBV9	NA	TRBD2	TRBJ2-1	TGTGCCAGCAGCGATCCTAGCGGGGGGGCGTTCAATGAGCAGTTCTTC	CASSDPSGGAFNEQFF
TRBV5-1	NA	NA	TRBJ1-1	TGCGCCAGCAGCTTGACCTCAGGGTGGAAGACTGAAGCTTTCTTT	CASSLTSGWKTEAFF
TRBV11-3	NA	TRBD2	TRBJ2-1	TGTGCCAGCAGCTCCCGACTAGCGGGGGGGACCTACAATGAGCAGTTCTTC	CASSSRLAGGTYNEQFF
TRBV7-4	NA	TRBD1	TRBJ1-3	TGTGCCAGCAGCTTCGTGGTTGGACAGGAAGGGACCCTCTCTGGAAACACCATATATTTT	CASSFVVGQEGTLSGNTIYF
TRBV10-3	few	NA	TRBJ1-3	TGTGCCATCAGTGTTATCCGGGAGATCACCATATATTTT	CAISVIREITIYF
TRBV10-2	NA	NA	TRBJ2-7	TGCGCCAGCAGTGAGTGGGAAAGCATCGAGCAGTACTTC	CASSEWESIEQYF
TRBV18	NA	TRBD1	TRBJ1-1	TGTGCCAGCTCACCGGACAGGGAAAACACTGAAGCTTTCTTT	CASSPDRENTEAFF